This TCR beta chain was sequenced for a study of human T cells and chemical hapten exposure. Original processing methods: Per-sample TCR counts ranged from 23,224 to 690,600, median roughly 96,000. TCRdb re-analysed the RACE reads in MiXCR, keeping a single row per CDR3 protein. TCRdb's processing, not the study's, gives the V and J calls here. The repertoire has roughly 130,000 distinct CDR3 sequences, around 8.3% of them found once; the top ten carry around 2%. The CDR3 sequence is 19 residues long. V lost 4 bases and J 2 bases, leaving 24 bases between the germline ends. CDR1 WSHSY and CDR2 SAAADI come from the germline V gene. This clonotype was counted ten times or more. Time point indicated: healthy volunteer bleed at 2 weeks. Before extraction, the whole blood was not fractionated, and total RNA was taken from it.

The TCR comes from a male donor in good health. Some clones in this sample may be carry-over from other donors' samples. The sequenced material came from whole blood. The chain couples TRBV10-2 to TRBJ1-5; D ambiguous. The DNA of the CDR3 is TGCGCCAGCAGTGGAGGAGACCGTTCATGGGATCATGGCAATCAGCCCCAGCATTTT. Translation gives CASSGGDRSWDHGNQPQHF.